This entry is about one T cell receptor (beta chain). Its antigen remains unknown. A library of TCRbeta sequences, prepared with unique molecular identifiers, was generated. TCRdb reprocessed the PCR reads with MiXCR, giving one entry per CDR3 protein. The sample records some 550,000 distinct CDR3 sequences, under 25% being singletons. This record comes from a study of T-cell reconstitution after alpha-beta-depleted transplantation in children. Findings and limits, study-wide: Diversity and T-cell counts at one year after transplant derived mostly from new T cells. Several patients had high TCRbeta diversity at day 60; it came from surviving recipient T cells and thymic progenitors. Reports say that about two months after transplant, the alpha-beta T cells came out of several hundred graft clones that had expanded.

The ends lost 6 bases at V and 1 base at J; junction bases unmatched: 11. The CDR3 has 16 amino acids. Per the germline V gene, CDR1 is MNHNS and CDR2 is SASEGT. The sample in question was PBMCs, mostly from graft donor cells, obtained 360 days after TCRalphabeta/CD19-depleted stem cell transplant. The chain combines TRBV6-1 with TRBJ1-1; 7 bases fit TRBD1. This receptor was taken from a boy under two years old who had a stem cell transplant for acute myeloid leukemia, so the T cells may come from the graft donor. Here the CDR3 reads CASRKLTRGTNTEAFF. In nucleotides, the CDR3 is TGTGCCAGCAGAAAACTCACCAGGGGGACGAACACTGAAGCTTTCTTT.